These 23 T cell receptor beta chains were sequenced from one sample in a study of shared clonotypes between healthy human individuals. Some clones are missing from TCRdb's copy, which holds only in-frame ones; the method was immunoSEQ multiplex PCR. Of 850,000 to 1,200,000 clones listed, roughly 80% are singletons. The source material was memory CD4+ T cells sorted from blood. As to subset: CD45RA-negative fraction. The receptors originated from a man between 18 and 35 years old in good health.

The V call is TRBV7-2, the J call TRBJ2-1; no reliable D call. With 1 base removed from V and 7 bases from J, the gap between germline ends came to 11 bases. Per germline, CDR1 SGHTA and CDR2 FQGNSA. The CDR3 loop spans 14 amino acids. CDR3 coding DNA: TGTGCCAGCAGCTTAGGCGATCCTGGGAATGAGCAGTTCTTC. Its translation: CASSLGDPGNEQFF. The full variable domain, with the rest looked up from reference TRBV7-2 and TRBJ2-1, is GAGVSQSPSNKVTEKGKDVELRCDPISGHTALYWYRQSLGQGLEFLIYFQGNSAPDKSGLPSDRFSAERTGGSVSTLTIQRTQQEDSAVYLCASSLGDPGNEQFFGPGTRLTVL.

The V and J genes are TRBV19 and TRBJ1-6; tentatively, D is TRBD1 (5 bases). Trimming shortened V by 3 bases and J by 6 bases, and 12 bases separated the two germline ends. The V gene's germline CDR1 is LNHDA and CDR2 SQIVND (reference sequence). There are 15 residues in the CDR3. In DNA, the CDR3 is TGTGCCAGTAGTATCCCCAGGGCCAGTAATTCACCCCTCCACTTT. Its protein product is CASSIPRASNSPLHF. Looking up the rest from reference TRBV19 and TRBJ1-6 gives the full variable domain: DGGITQSPKYLFRKEGQNVTLSCEQNLNHDAMYWYRQDPGQGLRLIYYSQIVNDFQKGDIAEGYSVSREKKESFPLTVTSAQKNPTAFYLCASSIPRASNSPLHFGNGTRLTVT.

The genes are TRBV10-1 and TRBJ2-3; D is perhaps TRBD1 (6 bases). The germline V and J ends were trimmed by 5 bases and 5 bases, with 11 bases remaining between them. Germline assignment: CDR1 WNHNN and CDR2 SYGVQD (reference sequence). The CDR3 length is 13 residues. The CDR3: CASSPGAGDTQYF. The CDR3 coding sequence is TGCGCCAGCAGTCCAGGGGCGGGAGATACGCAGTATTTT.

The rearrangement joins TRBV15 to TRBJ2-4; the match to TRBD2 covers 12 bases. This CDR3 is 20 amino acids long. The junction had 11 bases not matched to a gene; V was cut back by 1 base and J by 1 base. Germline assignment: CDR1 LNHNV and CDR2 YYDKDF (reference sequence). The CDR3 region is CATSRGPRLAGDSAKNIQYF. In DNA form, the CDR3 reads TGTGCCACCAGCAGAGGCCCGCGACTAGCGGGAGACTCGGCCAAAAACATTCAGTACTTC.

This chain connects TRBV5-8 to TRBJ2-7; the D is unclear. Germline loops: CDR1 SGHTS, CDR2 YDEGEE. This CDR3 comprises 13 residues. The ends were cut back, 6 bases at V and 5 bases at J, with 15 bases in the middle. The CDR3 sequence: CASKWGMPNEQYF. CDR3 DNA: TGTGCCAGCAAATGGGGAATGCCCAACGAGCAGTACTTC.

This chain joins TRBV19 and TRBJ1-1; weak D call: TRBD1 (5 bases). The CDR3 covers 14 residues. V lost 6 bases, J lost 5 bases, and 16 bases lay in between. The germline gives CDR1 LNHDA, CDR2 SQIVND (reference sequence). CDR3 sequence: CASRFGQIGTEAFF. For the CDR3, the DNA is TGTGCCAGTAGGTTCGGACAAATAGGAACTGAAGCTTTCTTT.

This clone came up once. Given a far larger clone just one base away, this is likely a sequencing read error. This chain connects TRBV27 to TRBJ1-3; a possible D gene is TRBD1 (5 bases). Germline CDR1 and CDR2: MNHEY and SMNVEV (reference sequence). CDR3 length equals 13 residues. V was trimmed by 6 bases and J by 0 bases, leaving 6 bases between them. The CDR3: CASRDSSGNTIYF. DNA of the CDR3: TGTGCCAGCAGAGACAGCTCTGGAAACACCATATATTTT.

This sequence joins TRBV30 and TRBJ2-3; 9 positions match TRBD2. Per germline, CDR1 GTSNPN and CDR2 SVGIG (reference sequence). V lost 5 bases, J lost 4 bases, and 7 bases stayed unmatched. The CDR3 sequence is 14 residues long. The DNA of the CDR3 is TGTGCCTGGGGGAAGGGACTAGCCCCAGATACGCAGTATTTT. Its protein product is CAWGKGLAPDTQYF.

Note on this clone: This CDR3 is missing its conserved last phenylalanine or tryptophan, likely due to a read error. The DNA is omitted, as the CDR3 cannot be located on it reliably, and the CDR3 follows TCRdb's listing. The genes are TRBV21-1 and TRBJ2-6; whether TRBD2, the table's D call, matches the DNA was not checked. TRBV21-1 is a pseudogene segment. The CDR3 region is 11 residues in length, termini included. The CDR3 reads CASSKAKARGA.

The rearrangement uses TRBV19 and TRBJ1-3, with a tentative D call TRBD1 (6 bases). The CDR3 consists of 14 residues. Trimming cost V 6 bases and J 0 bases, with 9 bases left between them. Germline V gene lookup returns CDR1 LNHDA and CDR2 SQIVND (reference sequence). The CDR3 here is CASRGQHSGNTIYF. The CDR3 DNA is TGTGCCAGTAGAGGACAGCACTCTGGAAACACCATATATTTT.

This rearrangement joins TRBV7-6 to TRBJ2-3; D not resolved. Germline values: CDR1 SGHVS, CDR2 FNYEAQ. The CDR3 extends over 13 amino acids. Trimming removed 4 bases from V and 6 bases from J, with 11 bases in between. The CDR3 sequence: CASSSLLLDTQYF. The CDR3 DNA follows: TGTGCCAGCAGCTCCCTCCTTCTTGATACGCAGTATTTT.

The CDR3 sequence: CASGAKNTGTGNTEAFF. The DNA of the CDR3 is TGTGCTAGTGGGGCTAAAAACACCGGGACAGGGAACACTGAAGCTTTCTTT. The chain uses TRBV12-5 and TRBJ1-1; 8 nucleotides match TRBD1. The J segment lost 1 base and the V segment lost 6 bases, leaving 13 bases of the junction unmatched. The CDR3 length is 17 residues. Germline CDR1 is LGHNT and CDR2 is FRNRAP.

The CDR3 DNA sequence: TGCAGCGTGGGGCAGGGCAAAAACATTCAGTACTTC. Its translation is CSVGQGKNIQYF. This rearrangement joins TRBV29-1 to TRBJ2-4, with a tentative D call TRBD1 (5 bases). V dropped 6 bases and J dropped 3 bases, with 9 bases sitting between them. The germline V gene encodes CDR1 SQVTM and CDR2 ANQGSEA. CDR3 length: 12 amino acids.

The CDR3 sequence is CASTDRLNTEAFF. CDR3 nucleotide sequence: TGTGCCAGCACCGACAGGCTGAACACTGAAGCTTTCTTT. This chain links TRBV27 with TRBJ1-1; possible D gene TRBD1, 6 bases. The CDR3 is 13 residues long. V lost 7 bases and J 0 bases, leaving 9 bases between the germline ends. CDR1 is MNHEY, CDR2 SMNVEV, per germline (reference sequence).

A remark on this clone: The sample holds other DNA sequences that translate to the same CDR3. The rearrangement joins TRBV10-3 to TRBJ1-5; 8 bases are a match to TRBD1. The junction had 2 bases not matched to a gene; V was cut back by 2 bases and J by 2 bases. This CDR3 has 15 residues. The germline gives CDR1 ENHRY, CDR2 SYGVKD. This CDR3 reads CAISEGQGGNQPQHF. The DNA of the CDR3 is TGTGCCATCAGTGAGGGACAGGGTGGCAATCAGCCCCAGCATTTT.

The gene calls are TRBV7-2 and TRBJ2-1; no firm D call. This CDR3 is 10 amino acids long. Looked up from germline, CDR1 is SGHTA and CDR2 is FQGNSA. Deletions cut 2 bases from V and 10 bases from J, with 3 bases between. CDR3 sequence (DNA): TGTGCCAGCAGCTTAAGGGAGCAGTTCTTC. Its protein product is CASSLREQFF.

The CDR3, as DNA: TGTGCCAGCAGTGGCGGGCTGGCGGGGGGCCCGGTTCGGGGGACCCAGTACTTC. Translation: CASSGGLAGGPVRGTQYF. The chain has TRBV6-1 and TRBJ2-5, with 8 bases matching TRBD2. J was trimmed by 7 bases and V by 4 bases; bases with no gene match: 20. Germline V lookup: CDR1 MNHNS, CDR2 SASEGT. The CDR3 has 18 amino acids.

V and J are TRBV5-1 and TRBJ2-1; D unclear. Germline-derived CDR1 and CDR2 are SGHRS and YFSETQ. This CDR3 contains 13 residues. Deletions cut 0 bases from V and 9 bases from J, with 10 bases between. The CDR3 sequence is CASSLDRIGEQFF. The CDR3, as DNA: TGCGCCAGCAGCTTGGATAGAATCGGTGAGCAGTTCTTC.

This rearrangement joins TRBV5-1 to TRBJ2-1; no clear D gene. Trimming stripped 2 bases from V and 8 bases from J, with 5 bases between. Germline V gene data show CDR1 as SGHRS and CDR2 as YFSETQ. CDR3 length: 11 residues. As DNA, the CDR3 is TGCGCCAGCAGCTTAAGGGATGAGCAGTTCTTC. It codes for CASSLRDEQFF.

V and J are TRBV6-5 and TRBJ2-3, with D possibly called TRBD1 or TRBD2 (5 bases each). CDR3 length: 14 residues. Deletions cut 6 bases from V and 2 bases from J, with 12 bases between. Germline CDR1 reads MNHEY; CDR2 reads SVGAGI. The CDR3 coding sequence is TGTGCCAGCAGATCCGAGGGGACCACAGATACGCAGTATTTT. This sequence encodes CASRSEGTTDTQYF.

The chain has TRBV10-3 and TRBJ2-1, with 8 bases lining up with TRBD1. The CDR3 loop spans 15 amino acids. The J segment lost 7 bases and the V segment lost 5 bases, leaving 10 bases of the junction unmatched. The V gene's germline CDR1 is ENHRY and CDR2 SYGVKD. The CDR3 DNA follows: TGTGCCATCAGTTACTTGACAGGGGTCGGGAATGAGCAGTTCTTC. As protein: CAISYLTGVGNEQFF.

The V and J genes are TRBV30 and TRBJ2-2; perhaps D is TRBD1 or TRBD2 (5 bases each). CDR3 size: 16 residues. The germline V and J ends were trimmed by 4 bases and 4 bases, with 19 bases remaining between them. The germline gives CDR1 GTSNPN, CDR2 SVGIG (reference sequence). In nucleotides, the CDR3 is TGTGCCTGGAATGGTGCTGGGGGAGACCTCACCGGGGAGCTGTTTTTT. It codes for CAWNGAGGDLTGELFF.

This chain joins TRBV29-1 and TRBJ1-2; no reliable D call. Per germline, CDR1 SQVTM and CDR2 ANQGSEA. V was shortened by 6 bases and J by 2 bases, with 16 bases between the two germline ends. There are 14 residues in the CDR3. CDR3 protein: CSVPVDVANYGYTF. The DNA of the CDR3 is TGCAGCGTCCCCGTAGATGTAGCGAACTATGGCTACACCTTC.